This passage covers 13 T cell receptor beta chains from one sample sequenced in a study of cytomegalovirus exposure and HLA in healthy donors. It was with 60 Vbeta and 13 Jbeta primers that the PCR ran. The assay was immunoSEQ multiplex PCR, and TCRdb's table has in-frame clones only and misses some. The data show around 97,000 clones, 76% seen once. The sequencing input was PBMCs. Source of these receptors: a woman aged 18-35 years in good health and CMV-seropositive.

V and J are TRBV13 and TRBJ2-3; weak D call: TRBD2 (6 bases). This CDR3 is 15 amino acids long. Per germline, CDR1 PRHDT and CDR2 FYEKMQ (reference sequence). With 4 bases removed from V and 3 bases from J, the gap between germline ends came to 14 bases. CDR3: CASSSVGSVTDTQYF. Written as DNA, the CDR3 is TGTGCCAGCAGCTCCGTCGGGAGTGTGACAGATACGCAGTATTTT.

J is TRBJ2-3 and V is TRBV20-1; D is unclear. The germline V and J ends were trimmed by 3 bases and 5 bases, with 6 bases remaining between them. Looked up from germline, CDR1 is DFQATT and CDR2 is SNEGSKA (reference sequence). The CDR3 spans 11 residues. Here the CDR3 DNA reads TGCAGTGCTAGCCGAGGAGATACGCAGTATTTT. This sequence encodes CSASRGDTQYF.

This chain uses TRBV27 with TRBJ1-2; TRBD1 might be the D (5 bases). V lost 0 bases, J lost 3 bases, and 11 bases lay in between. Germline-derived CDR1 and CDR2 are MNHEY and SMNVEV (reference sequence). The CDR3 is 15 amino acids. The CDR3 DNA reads TGTGCCAGCAGTTTATCGATCGCGGGGGACTATGGCTACACCTTC. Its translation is CASSLSIAGDYGYTF.

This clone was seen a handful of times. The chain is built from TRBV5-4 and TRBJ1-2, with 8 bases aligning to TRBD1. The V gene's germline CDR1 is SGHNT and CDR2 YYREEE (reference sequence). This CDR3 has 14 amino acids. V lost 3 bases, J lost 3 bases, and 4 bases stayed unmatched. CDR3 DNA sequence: TGTGCCAGCAGCTCGACAGGGGAGGACTATGGCTACACCTTC. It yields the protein CASSSTGEDYGYTF.

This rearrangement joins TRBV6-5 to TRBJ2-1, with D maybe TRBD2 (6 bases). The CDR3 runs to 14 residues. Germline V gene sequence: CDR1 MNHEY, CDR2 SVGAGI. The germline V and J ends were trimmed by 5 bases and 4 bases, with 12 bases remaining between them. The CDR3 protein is CASSREYGYNEQFF. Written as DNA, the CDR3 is TGTGCCAGCAGTCGGGAGTATGGGTACAATGAGCAGTTCTTC.

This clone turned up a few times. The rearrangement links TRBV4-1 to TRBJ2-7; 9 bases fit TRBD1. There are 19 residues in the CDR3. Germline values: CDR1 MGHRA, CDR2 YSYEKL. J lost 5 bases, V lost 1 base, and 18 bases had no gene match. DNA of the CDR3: TGCGCCAGCAGCCAAGGTACACGACCGGGACAGGGCCTCTTCCACGAGCAGTACTTC. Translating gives CASSQGTRPGQGLFHEQYF.

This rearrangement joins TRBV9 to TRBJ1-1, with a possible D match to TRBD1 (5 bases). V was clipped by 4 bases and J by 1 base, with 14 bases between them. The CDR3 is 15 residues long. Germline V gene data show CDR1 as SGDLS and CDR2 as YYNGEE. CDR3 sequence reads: CASSPGVVGNTEAFF. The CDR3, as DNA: TGTGCCAGCAGCCCGGGGGTGGTTGGGAACACTGAAGCTTTCTTT. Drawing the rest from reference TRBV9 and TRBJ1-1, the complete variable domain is DSGVTQTPKHLITATGQRVTLRCSPRSGDLSVYWYQQSLDQGLQFLIQYYNGEERAKGNILERFSAQQFPDLHSELNLSSLELGDSALYFCASSPGVVGNTEAFFGQGTRLTVV.

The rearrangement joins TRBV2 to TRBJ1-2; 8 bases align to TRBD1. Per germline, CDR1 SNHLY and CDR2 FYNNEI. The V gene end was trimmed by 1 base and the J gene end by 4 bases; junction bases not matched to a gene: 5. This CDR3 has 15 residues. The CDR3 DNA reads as TGTGCCAGCAGTGAAGTACAGGGGGGTAGCTATGGCTACACCTTC. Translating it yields CASSEVQGGSYGYTF. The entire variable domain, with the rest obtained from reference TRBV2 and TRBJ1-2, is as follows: EPEVTQTPSHQVTQMGQEVILRCVPISNHLYFYWYRQILGQKVEFLVSFYNNEISEKSEIFDDQFSVERPDGSNFTLKIRSTKLEDSAMYFCASSEVQGGSYGYTFGSGTRLTVV.

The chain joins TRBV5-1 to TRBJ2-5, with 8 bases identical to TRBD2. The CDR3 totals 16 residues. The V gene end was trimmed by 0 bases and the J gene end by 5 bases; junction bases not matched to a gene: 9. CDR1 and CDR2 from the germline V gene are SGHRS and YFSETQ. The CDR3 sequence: CASSLAIAGPWETQYF. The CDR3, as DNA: TGCGCCAGCAGCTTGGCGATAGCGGGGCCATGGGAGACCCAGTACTTC. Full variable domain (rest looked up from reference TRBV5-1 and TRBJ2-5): KAGVTQTPRYLIKTRGQQVTLSCSPISGHRSVSWYQQTPGQGLQFLFEYFSETQRNKGNFPGRFSGRQFSNSRSEMNVSTLELGDSALYLCASSLAIAGPWETQYFGPGTRLLVL.

Written as DNA, the CDR3 is TGTGCCAGCAGTCTCGCACGCTCAGGGCCCACTGAAGCTTTCTTT. This sequence encodes CASSLARSGPTEAFF. This chain connects TRBV27 to TRBJ1-1; maybe TRBD1 (5 bases). V gave up 5 bases and J gave up 4 bases, with 17 bases separating them. The CDR3 has 15 residues. CDR1 is MNHEY, CDR2 SMNVEV, per germline (reference sequence).

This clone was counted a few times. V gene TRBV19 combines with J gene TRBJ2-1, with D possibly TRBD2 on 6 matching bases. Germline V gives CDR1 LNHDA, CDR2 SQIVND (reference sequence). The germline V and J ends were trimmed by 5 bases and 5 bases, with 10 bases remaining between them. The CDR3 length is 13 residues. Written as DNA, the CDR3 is TGTGCCAGTAGTCAGGGACTTAACAATGAGCAGTTCTTC. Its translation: CASSQGLNNEQFF.

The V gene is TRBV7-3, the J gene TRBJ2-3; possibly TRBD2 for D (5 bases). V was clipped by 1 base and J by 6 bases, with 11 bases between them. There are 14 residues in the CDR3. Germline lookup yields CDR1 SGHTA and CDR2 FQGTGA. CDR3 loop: CASSLNEGSDTQYF. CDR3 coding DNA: TGTGCCAGCAGCTTAAACGAGGGATCGGATACGCAGTATTTT.

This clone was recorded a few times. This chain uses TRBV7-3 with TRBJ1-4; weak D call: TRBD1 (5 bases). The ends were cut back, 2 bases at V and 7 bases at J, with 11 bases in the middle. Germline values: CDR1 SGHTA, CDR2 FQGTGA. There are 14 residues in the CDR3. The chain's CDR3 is CASSLVGPGEKLFF. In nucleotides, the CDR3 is TGTGCCAGCAGCTTAGTGGGGCCTGGTGAAAAACTGTTTTTT.